Presented here are 20 T cell receptor beta chains from one specimen sequenced in a study of beta chain features in type 1 diabetes. Findings and caveats of the study: TCRB CDR3s were moderately but significantly shorter in Type 1 diabetes patients in all four CD4+ subsets.

Their cognate antigens are unknown. All of the isolated RNA was reverse transcribed, so expressed TCRB transcripts were sequenced. Here immunoSEQ multiplex PCR was the method, and the copy in TCRdb shows in-frame clones only, minus some. This sample has hundreds of thousands of clones, with 11% to 15% found just once. Sequences were obtained from naive CD4+ T cells from blood. The receptors derive from a man between 18 and 29 years old with type 1 diabetes.

V and J are TRBV28 and TRBJ1-2, with D perhaps matching TRBD1 (5 bases). V lost 4 bases to trimming and J lost 4 bases, with 19 bases between them. Germline V CDR1 and CDR2: MDHEN, SYDVKM. The CDR3 consists of 16 residues. The CDR3 DNA follows: TGTGCCAGCAGTTGGGGCGGCGGAACAGTTGCCTATGGCTACACCTTC. Encoded protein: CASSWGGGTVAYGYTF.

The chain is built from TRBV5-8 and TRBJ2-3; D is unresolved. The V end was cut by 2 bases, the J end by 5 bases, with 9 bases between. The CDR3 runs to 13 residues. Germline CDR1 reads SGHTS; CDR2 reads YDEGEE. This CDR3 is CASSLTRQDTQYF. CDR3 DNA sequence: TGTGCCAGCAGCTTAACCAGGCAAGATACGCAGTATTTT.

The CDR3 DNA reads TGTGCCAGCAGCTTATCCAGTGTGACAGGGGCCACCGGGGAGCTGTTTTTT. It specifies CASSLSSVTGATGELFF. The chain has TRBV11-1 and TRBJ2-2; 8 bases map to TRBD1. The J segment lost 4 bases and the V segment lost 2 bases, leaving 9 bases of the junction unmatched. Germline V gene lookup returns CDR1 SGHAT and CDR2 FQDESV (reference sequence). CDR3 length: 17 amino acids. Complete variable domain (other parts from reference TRBV11-1 and TRBJ2-2): EAEVAQSPRYKITEKSQAVAFWCDPISGHATLYWYRQILGQGPELLVQFQDESVVDDSQLPKDRFSAERLKGVDSTLKIQPAELGDSAMYLCASSLSSVTGATGELFFGEGSRLTVL.

This clone was found a few times. The V call is TRBV30, the J call TRBJ2-2; 12 nucleotides agree with TRBD2. Per the germline V gene, CDR1 is GTSNPN and CDR2 is SVGIG (reference sequence). The length of the CDR3 is 16 residues. With 0 bases clipped from V and 9 bases from J, the junction kept 8 bases outside the gene matches. For the CDR3, the DNA is TGTGCCTGGAGTGTTAGACTAGCGGGAGTTAGCCGGGAGCTGTTTTTT. The encoded protein is CAWSVRLAGVSRELFF.

In this sample, this clone turned up a few times. This rearrangement joins TRBV6-6 to TRBJ1-5; 9 bases line up with TRBD1. CDR3 length: 12 amino acids. After removal of 10 bases from V and 9 bases from J, the junction contained 7 bases not matched to a gene. From germline, CDR1 is MNHNY and CDR2 SVGAGI (reference sequence). The DNA of the CDR3 is TGTGCCACCAGACAGGGGGTAGGGCCCCAGCATTTT. Translated, it gives CATRQGVGPQHF.

This clone was detected only a few times. The chain combines TRBV5-1 with TRBJ2-7; no firm D call. Trimming removed 0 bases at V and 3 bases at J, with 10 bases between. Germline CDR1 reads SGHRS; CDR2 reads YFSETQ. This CDR3 spans 14 amino acids. CDR3 amino acids: CASSLGQLLYEQYF. CDR3 bases: TGCGCCAGCAGCTTGGGTCAGTTACTCTACGAGCAGTACTTC. Filled out from reference TRBV5-1 and TRBJ2-7, the complete variable domain reads KAGVTQTPRYLIKTRGQQVTLSCSPISGHRSVSWYQQTPGQGLQFLFEYFSETQRNKGNFPGRFSGRQFSNSRSEMNVSTLELGDSALYLCASSLGQLLYEQYFGPGTRLTVT.

The chain carries TRBV29-1 and TRBJ1-1; D may be TRBD1 (5 bases). The CDR3 length is 13 residues. The germline V gene has CDR1 SQVTM and CDR2 ANQGSEA. Trimming cost V 2 bases and J 5 bases, with 12 bases left between them. Here the CDR3 reads CSVEYLRETEAFF. The CDR3 DNA reads as TGCAGCGTTGAATACCTCAGGGAGACTGAAGCTTTCTTT.

The gene calls are TRBV29-1 and TRBJ2-5, with TRBD1 identical over 10 bases. Trimming at V came to 7 bases and at J to 3 bases, leaving 8 bases not matched to a gene. CDR3 length equals 14 residues. Germline V gives CDR1 SQVTM, CDR2 ANQGSEA. The CDR3 DNA sequence: TGCAGCGCTGACCCCGGGACAGGGGAAGAGACCCAGTACTTC. Its protein product is CSADPGTGEETQYF.

This rearrangement joins TRBV2 to TRBJ2-5; D perhaps matches TRBD2 (6 bases). CDR1 is SNHLY, CDR2 FYNNEI, per germline. Trimming cost V 4 bases and J 5 bases, with 14 bases left between them. The CDR3 spans 14 residues. The CDR3 reads CASSGRRAYETQYF. As DNA, the CDR3 is TGTGCCAGCAGTGGGCGGAGGGCGTATGAGACCCAGTACTTC.

The table lists this clone with a few counts. V gene TRBV4-3 combines with J gene TRBJ2-2; 10 bases map to TRBD1. The CDR3 has 15 amino acids. The germline V gene encodes CDR1 LGHNA and CDR2 YSLEER. The J segment lost 6 bases and the V segment lost 3 bases, leaving 4 bases of the junction unmatched. CDR3 region: CASSHDGQGAGELFF. The CDR3 coding sequence is TGCGCCAGCAGCCACGATGGACAGGGGGCCGGGGAGCTGTTTTTT.

There are a few counts of this clone. This rearrangement joins TRBV5-1 to TRBJ2-1, with 11 bases aligning to TRBD2. The CDR3 totals 15 residues. The junction had 6 bases not matched to a gene; V was cut back by 6 bases and J by 4 bases. Germline V gives CDR1 SGHRS, CDR2 YFSETQ. CDR3 in amino acids: CASTLGTSGYNEQFF. DNA of the CDR3: TGCGCCAGCACCCTAGGGACTAGCGGTTACAATGAGCAGTTCTTC.

V is TRBV6-5 and J is TRBJ1-6, with D possibly matching TRBD1 (6 bases). Germline-derived CDR1 and CDR2 are MNHEY and SVGAGI. The CDR3 is made up of 13 amino acids. V shed 2 bases and J shed 18 bases, with 17 bases lying between them. CDR3 protein: CASSYRARDNPHF. CDR3 coding DNA: TGTGCCAGCAGTTACCGTGCTAGGGACAACCCCCACTTT.

The sample holds a few counts of this clone. The chain combines TRBV25-1 with TRBJ2-1; a possible D gene is TRBD2 (6 bases). The V end lost 4 bases, the J end lost 5 bases, and 21 bases lay between the germline ends. The CDR3 runs to 17 residues. Germline CDR1 reads MGHDK; CDR2 reads SYGVNS. The CDR3 DNA follows: TGTGCCAGCAGTGGCGGCCTCCATAGCGGAGCTGACAATGAGCAGTTCTTC. Its translation: CASSGGLHSGADNEQFF.

This clone was observed a few times. The V call is TRBV7-9, the J call TRBJ2-7; tentative D call: TRBD1 (5 bases). The CDR3 extends over 14 amino acids. Per germline, CDR1 SEHNR and CDR2 FQNEAQ (reference sequence). Trimming left V 7 bases short and J 0 bases short, with 13 bases between. The CDR3 DNA is TGTGCCAGCACCTCCCCGACAGACTCCTACGAGCAGTACTTC. Amino acid sequence: CASTSPTDSYEQYF.

As DNA, the CDR3 is TGCGCCAGCAGCCTTGGACAAAGTGGGATGGGCGAGCAGTACTTC. Protein sequence: CASSLGQSGMGEQYF. J is TRBJ2-7 and V is TRBV5-1; maybe TRBD1 (5 bases). CDR1 and CDR2 from the germline V gene are SGHRS and YFSETQ. The CDR3 contains 15 residues. V was clipped by 4 bases and J by 6 bases, with 20 bases between them.

The chain links TRBV23-1 to TRBJ1-2; D uncertain. TRBV23-1 qualifies as an ORF whose function is uncertain. The CDR3 spans 13 residues. The V and J ends lost 2 bases and 8 bases respectively, with 12 bases between them. The CDR3 coding sequence is TGCGCCAGCAGTCAAGAGGTGTGTCGCGGCTACACCTTC. Residues: CASSQEVCRGYTF.

This clone was seen only a few times. The rearrangement joins TRBV29-1 to TRBJ1-4; possible D gene TRBD1, 5 bases. V lost 5 bases, J lost 3 bases, and 10 bases lay in between. This CDR3 is built from 13 residues. From germline, CDR1 is SQVTM and CDR2 ANQGSEA. Written as DNA, the CDR3 is TGCAGCGTTCAACAGGTACCTAATGAAAAACTGTTTTTT. It codes for CSVQQVPNEKLFF.

The chain carries TRBV30 and TRBJ1-5; TRBD1 agrees at 10 bases. Germline V gene data show CDR1 as GTSNPN and CDR2 as SVGIG (reference sequence). With V trimmed by 7 bases and J by 6 bases, 6 bases remained unmatched. The CDR3 is 13 residues long. Here the CDR3 reads CAFDRGHGQPQHF. The CDR3 DNA reads as TGTGCCTTTGACAGGGGGCACGGTCAGCCCCAGCATTTT. Complete variable domain (other parts from reference TRBV30 and TRBJ1-5): SQTIHQWPATLVQPVGSPLSLECTVEGTSNPNLYWYRQAAGRGLQLLFYSVGIGQISSEVPQNLSASRPQDRQFILSSKKLLLSDSGFYLCAFDRGHGQPQHFGDGTRLSIL.

The rearrangement uses TRBV30 and TRBJ2-1, with D perhaps matching TRBD1 or TRBD2 (6 bases each). The germline V and J ends were trimmed by 5 bases and 6 bases, with 14 bases remaining between them. The germline V gene has CDR1 GTSNPN and CDR2 SVGIG (reference sequence). The CDR3 contains 13 residues. The CDR3 DNA sequence: TGTGCCTGGGGGGGGCCGTACCGCAATGAGCAGTTCTTC. This encodes CAWGGPYRNEQFF.

The V and J genes are TRBV6-5 and TRBJ2-7; 12 bases are shared with TRBD1. V shed 8 bases and J 5 bases; nucleotides not matched to a gene: 4. The germline gives CDR1 MNHEY, CDR2 SVGAGI. The CDR3 loop spans 13 amino acids. The CDR3 loop reads CASWGQGAHEQYF. In nucleotides, the CDR3 is TGTGCCAGCTGGGGACAGGGGGCCCACGAGCAGTACTTC.